These 27 T cell receptor beta chains came from one sample sequenced in a study of cytomegalovirus exposure and HLA in healthy donors. Here immunoSEQ multiplex PCR was the method, and the copy in TCRdb shows in-frame clones only, minus some. In the table there are 70,000 or so clones, less than 95% of which are singletons. Sequencing was performed on PBMCs. Receptors originate from a woman between 18 and 29 years old in good health and CMV-seropositive.

CDR3 nucleotides: TGCAGCGTTGAGGGCGGGGGGCCCCAAGAGACCCAGTACTTC. Residues: CSVEGGGPQETQYF. The V call is TRBV29-1, the J call TRBJ2-5; 8 nucleotides line up with TRBD2. The junction had 4 bases not matched to a gene; V was cut back by 3 bases and J by 1 base. Germline assignment: CDR1 SQVTM and CDR2 ANQGSEA. The CDR3 has 14 residues. Drawing the rest from reference TRBV29-1 and TRBJ2-5, the complete variable domain is SAVISQKPSRDICQRGTSLTIQCQVDSQVTMMFWYRQQPGQSLTLIATANQGSEATYESGFVIDKFPISRPNLTFSTLTVSNMSPEDSSIYLCSVEGGGPQETQYFGPGTRLLVL.

CDR3 DNA sequence: TGTGCCAGTAGTGTTACAGGGGGGAACACCGGGGAGCTGTTTTTT. It specifies CASSVTGGNTGELFF. This chain uses TRBV19 with TRBJ2-2; 8 nucleotides line up with TRBD1. This CDR3 has 15 residues. V gave up 5 bases and J gave up 1 base; unmatched junction bases: 3. In germline, CDR1 is LNHDA, CDR2 SQIVND (reference sequence).

The genes are TRBV5-6 and TRBJ1-5, with D uncertain. The V end lost 0 bases, the J end lost 4 bases, and 5 bases lay between the germline ends. Germline V CDR1 and CDR2: SGHDT, YYEEEE. The CDR3 covers 13 residues. The CDR3 sequence: CASSLEANQPQHF. CDR3 in DNA: TGTGCCAGCAGCTTGGAAGCTAATCAGCCCCAGCATTTT. Filled out from reference TRBV5-6 and TRBJ1-5, the complete variable domain reads DAGVTQSPTHLIKTRGQQVTLRCSPKSGHDTVSWYQQALGQGPQFIFQYYEEEERQRGNFPDRFSGHQFPNYSSELNVNALLLGDSALYLCASSLEANQPQHFGDGTRLSIL.

The table lists this clone with a few counts. This chain uses TRBV25-1 with TRBJ1-1; no definite D call. The CDR3 extends over 13 amino acids. The V gene's germline CDR1 is MGHDK and CDR2 SYGVNS. Deletions cut 2 bases from V and 4 bases from J, with 8 bases between. The CDR3 bases are TGTGCCAGCAGTGAAAGGAGGAGCACTGAAGCTTTCTTT. This translates into CASSERRSTEAFF.

This chain joins TRBV7-6 and TRBJ2-7; a weak D match, TRBD2 (6 bases). CDR3 size: 14 residues. The ends were cut back, 5 bases at V and 6 bases at J, with 17 bases in the middle. Germline CDR1 SGHVS, CDR2 FNYEAQ. The CDR3 loop is CASSPGLISREQYF. The DNA of the CDR3 is TGTGCCAGCAGCCCAGGACTAATCTCCCGCGAGCAGTACTTC.

This sequence joins TRBV10-2 and TRBJ2-7, with 9 bases matching TRBD1. The CDR3 is 14 residues long. Per germline, CDR1 WSHSY and CDR2 SAAADI. The ends lost 5 bases at V and 0 bases at J; junction bases unmatched: 2. CDR3 sequence (DNA): TGCGCCAGCAGTCTGGGACAGGGCTCCTACGAGCAGTACTTC. Its protein product is CASSLGQGSYEQYF.

This clone was counted a single time. The V call is TRBV4-3, the J call TRBJ1-1, with D possibly TRBD1 on 6 matching bases. The CDR3 length is 15 residues. CDR1 LGHNA and CDR2 YSLEER come from the germline V gene. V lost 2 bases to trimming and J lost 1 base, with 11 bases between them. This chain's CDR3 is CASSQTTGSNTEAFF. In DNA, the CDR3 is TGCGCCAGCAGCCAAACTACAGGGTCGAACACTGAAGCTTTCTTT.

The chain employs TRBV28 and TRBJ2-3; TRBD1 might be the D (8 bases). Between the trimmed V and J ends, which lost 6 bases and 1 base, there was a span of 20 bases. Germline V lookup: CDR1 MDHEN, CDR2 SYDVKM. The CDR3 has 17 residues. The CDR3 protein is CASRGTGGGGGTDTQYF. The CDR3 bases are TGTGCCAGCAGGGGGACAGGTGGGGGGGGAGGCACAGATACGCAGTATTTT.

This chain links TRBV11-3 with TRBJ2-3; TRBD2 is a possible D gene (7 bases). This CDR3 spans 15 amino acids. V was trimmed by 2 bases and J by 2 bases, leaving 11 bases between them. Germline assignment: CDR1 SGHNT and CDR2 YENEEA. CDR3 in DNA: TGTGCCAGCAGCTTAATGCGGGGGCACACAGATACGCAGTATTTT. Its translation is CASSLMRGHTDTQYF.

The V and J genes are TRBV7-6 and TRBJ2-7; 12 bases fit TRBD1. Trimming cost V 1 base and J 2 bases; bases outside gene matches: 3. The length of the CDR3 is 16 residues. CDR1 SGHVS and CDR2 FNYEAQ come from the germline V gene. CDR3 sequence (DNA): TGTGCCAGCAGCTTAGGCGGGGACAGGGGGCCCTACGAGCAGTACTTC. Residues: CASSLGGDRGPYEQYF.

V is TRBV13 and J is TRBJ1-5; D might be TRBD1 (5 bases). Trimming took 2 bases from V and 5 from J, leaving 10 bases between them. Germline loops: CDR1 PRHDT, CDR2 FYEKMQ (reference sequence). The CDR3 consists of 14 residues. DNA for the CDR3: TGTGCCAGCAGCTTATGGGGGGATTATCAGCCCCAGCATTTT. Its protein is CASSLWGDYQPQHF.

CDR3 residues: CAWSPRSGTGGFDQPQHF. CDR3 sequence (DNA): TGTGCCTGGAGTCCCCGATCCGGGACAGGGGGCTTCGATCAGCCCCAGCATTTT. The J gene is TRBJ1-5, the V gene TRBV30; 12 positions agree with TRBD1. The CDR3 runs to 18 residues. Trimming took 2 bases from V and 5 from J; bases not matched to a gene: 13. In germline, CDR1 is GTSNPN, CDR2 SVGIG (reference sequence).

The chain joins TRBV2 to TRBJ1-2, with 9 bases fitting TRBD1. The CDR3 consists of 15 residues. Germline V gene data show CDR1 as SNHLY and CDR2 as FYNNEI. The ends lost 4 bases at V and 8 bases at J; junction bases unmatched: 11. The CDR3 region has the DNA TGTGCCAGCAGTGCCGAACAGGGGGCTCCGCACGGCTACACCTTC. Translating gives CASSAEQGAPHGYTF.

This chain uses TRBV6-1 with TRBJ2-7, with 8 nucleotides matching TRBD1. In germline, CDR1 is MNHNS, CDR2 SASEGT. CDR3 length equals 15 residues. Losses at the gene ends were 8 bases for V and 0 bases for J; bases not matched to a gene: 9. CDR3: CASAMGQESSYEQYF. The CDR3 nucleotides read TGTGCCAGCGCGATGGGACAGGAGAGCTCCTACGAGCAGTACTTC.

This rearrangement joins TRBV27 to TRBJ1-5, with 11 positions matching TRBD1. The CDR3 is 17 amino acids. Germline CDR1 is MNHEY and CDR2 is SMNVEV (reference sequence). J was trimmed by 8 bases and V by 8 bases; bases with no gene match: 17. CDR3 nucleotide sequence: TGTGCCAGCGGGCCCGGGACAGGGGGTAGGCAAAAAAAGCCCCAGCATTTT. The encoded protein is CASGPGTGGRQKKPQHF.

This rearrangement joins TRBV5-1 to TRBJ1-2; 8 nucleotides match TRBD1. The ends lost 4 bases at V and 4 bases at J; junction bases unmatched: 12. The germline CDR1 and CDR2 sequences are SGHRS and YFSETQ. This CDR3 comprises 16 residues. The CDR3 spells CASSTTTGEYGYGYTF. For the CDR3, the DNA is TGCGCCAGCAGCACCACGACAGGGGAGTATGGCTATGGCTACACCTTC.

The chain uses TRBV19 and TRBJ1-5, with a tentative D call TRBD1 (6 bases). The germline V gene has CDR1 LNHDA and CDR2 SQIVND (reference sequence). The CDR3 has 15 residues. Trimming pared 5 bases from V and 0 bases from J, leaving 11 bases between. The CDR3 here is CASSLGQNSNQPQHF. The CDR3 region has the DNA TGTGCCAGTAGTCTCGGACAGAATAGCAATCAGCCCCAGCATTTT.

The CDR3 sequence: CASSLGAGTEAFF. Here the CDR3 DNA reads TGCGCCAGCAGCTTGGGTGCGGGAACTGAAGCTTTCTTT. The chain couples TRBV5-1 to TRBJ1-1; D gene unclear. V was pared by 0 bases and J by 5 bases, with 8 bases between. Germline values: CDR1 SGHRS, CDR2 YFSETQ. This CDR3 comprises 13 residues. Together with reference TRBV5-1 and TRBJ1-1, the CDR3 gives the full variable domain: KAGVTQTPRYLIKTRGQQVTLSCSPISGHRSVSWYQQTPGQGLQFLFEYFSETQRNKGNFPGRFSGRQFSNSRSEMNVSTLELGDSALYLCASSLGAGTEAFFGQGTRLTVV.

The chain uses TRBV7-2 and TRBJ1-1, with D possibly TRBD1 on 5 matching bases. V was clipped by 2 bases and J by 1 base, with 11 bases between them. The CDR3 totals 15 residues. Germline V gene sequence: CDR1 SGHTA, CDR2 FQGNSA. As DNA, the CDR3 is TGTGCCAGCAGCTTAAGGTTCCAGGGGAACACTGAAGCTTTCTTT. As protein: CASSLRFQGNTEAFF.

The chain uses TRBV30 and TRBJ2-3; tentatively, D is TRBD1 (5 bases). Germline assignment: CDR1 GTSNPN and CDR2 SVGIG (reference sequence). CDR3 length equals 13 residues. Trimming took off 1 base at V and 2 bases at J, with 7 bases between the two ends. CDR3 sequence (DNA): TGTGCCTGGAGTGGACAGATCACAGATACGCAGTATTTT. Translating it yields CAWSGQITDTQYF.

The chain recombines TRBV12-5 with TRBJ2-1; TRBD1 aligns across 7 bases. CDR1 and CDR2 (germline): LGHNT, FRNRAP. The CDR3 is 16 amino acids. Unmatched junction bases numbered 16, after V lost 7 bases and J lost 7 bases. The CDR3 loop reads CASANPSQTGSNEQFF. For the CDR3, the DNA is TGTGCTAGTGCGAACCCCTCCCAGACAGGGTCGAATGAGCAGTTCTTC.

The V call is TRBV30, the J call TRBJ1-2, with unresolved D. The CDR3 extends over 13 amino acids. The germline V and J ends were trimmed by 1 base and 8 bases, with 14 bases remaining between them. Looked up from germline, CDR1 is GTSNPN and CDR2 is SVGIG (reference sequence). In DNA form, the CDR3 reads TGTGCCTGGAGTGGACCGGGGTCTGGGGGCTACACCTTC. This translates into CAWSGPGSGGYTF.

The chain recombines TRBV6-6 with TRBJ1-1; D uncertain. The CDR3 covers 11 residues. The germline V and J ends were trimmed by 4 bases and 10 bases, with 10 bases remaining between them. CDR1 MNHNY and CDR2 SVGAGI come from the germline V gene (reference sequence). For the CDR3, the DNA is TGTGCCAGCAGTTCCGGAGTCGGAGCTTTCTTT. Translating it yields CASSSGVGAFF.

This clone was seen once. This chain connects TRBV10-2 to TRBJ2-3; possible D gene TRBD2, 6 bases. The CDR3 covers 13 residues. The germline V gene has CDR1 WSHSY and CDR2 SAAADI. CDR3 sequence reads: CTTSRGESDTQYF. The CDR3 nucleotides read TGCACCACCTCGCGGGGCGAATCAGATACGCAGTATTTT.

V gene TRBV7-3 combines with J gene TRBJ2-1; D is possibly TRBD2 (5 bases). V lost 5 bases and J lost 7, with 12 bases in between. Germline loops: CDR1 SGHTA, CDR2 FQGTGA. This CDR3 contains 13 residues. CDR3 sequence reads: CASSPRAWNEQFF. The CDR3 DNA is TGTGCCAGCAGCCCGAGGGCTTGGAATGAGCAGTTCTTC.

The chain couples TRBV10-3 to TRBJ1-1; D is uncertain. The CDR3 has 13 amino acids. Germline V gene data show CDR1 as ENHRY and CDR2 as SYGVKD. The V end was cut by 6 bases, the J end by 0 bases, with 8 bases between. The CDR3 DNA reads as TGTGCCATCAGCGCGGATCTGAACACTGAAGCTTTCTTT. This codes for CAISADLNTEAFF.

The chain employs TRBV7-8 and TRBJ2-2; D may be TRBD1 (5 bases). This CDR3 has 16 residues. Looked up from germline, CDR1 is SGHVS and CDR2 is FQNEAQ. V lost 6 bases and J 2 bases, leaving 16 bases between the germline ends. The CDR3 here is CASRFPGAANTGELFF. The CDR3 DNA follows: TGTGCCAGCAGGTTTCCTGGGGCAGCCAACACCGGGGAGCTGTTTTTT.